Following are 22 T cell receptor beta chains from one sample sequenced in a study of T cell clones after liver transplantation. Assay: immunoSEQ multiplex PCR; the TCRdb copy retains only in-frame clones and omits some. The sample has 55,000 to 70,000 clones; around 93% are singletons. The specimen comprised CD4+ T cells from blood, sampled approximately 27 months after liver transplant. All receptors come from a human patient who received a liver transplant. The T cells may partly be graft donor cells.

This clone was detected a few times. This sequence joins TRBV4-3 and TRBJ2-1; 8 nucleotides align to TRBD1. The V segment lost 2 bases and the J segment 4 bases; nucleotides outside the gene matches: 4. Germline V gene sequence: CDR1 LGHNA, CDR2 YSLEER. This CDR3 is 15 amino acids long. CDR3 bases: TGCGCCAGCAGCCAACAGGGGGCGGGGTACAATGAGCAGTTCTTC. Its protein product is CASSQQGAGYNEQFF.

This chain uses TRBV28 with TRBJ2-7; D may be TRBD2 (6 bases). Germline assignment: CDR1 MDHEN and CDR2 SYDVKM. The ends were cut back, 6 bases at V and 2 bases at J, with 14 bases in the middle. The CDR3 loop spans 14 amino acids. This chain's CDR3 is CASRQGGTTYEQYF. CDR3 nucleotides: TGTGCCAGCAGACAAGGCGGGACCACCTACGAGCAGTACTTC.

The J gene is TRBJ1-2, the V gene TRBV5-1; 8 positions match TRBD1. Germline V gene sequence: CDR1 SGHRS, CDR2 YFSETQ. This CDR3 has 16 residues. The V gene end was trimmed by 2 bases and the J gene end by 4 bases; junction bases not matched to a gene: 10. The CDR3, as DNA: TGCGCCAGCAGCTTTGGTGGCCCAGGGGGCCTCTATGGCTACACCTTC. Translating gives CASSFGGPGGLYGYTF. Full variable domain (remainder filled in from reference TRBV5-1 and TRBJ1-2): KAGVTQTPRYLIKTRGQQVTLSCSPISGHRSVSWYQQTPGQGLQFLFEYFSETQRNKGNFPGRFSGRQFSNSRSEMNVSTLELGDSALYLCASSFGGPGGLYGYTFGSGTRLTVV.

The V and J genes are TRBV27 and TRBJ2-7; 7 bases line up with TRBD1. CDR3 size: 15 residues. J lost 2 bases, V lost 5 bases, and 9 bases had no gene match. Germline CDR1 and CDR2: MNHEY and SMNVEV (reference sequence). The CDR3 sequence: CASSPSGTAPYEQYF. The CDR3 DNA follows: TGTGCCAGCAGTCCTTCCGGGACAGCACCCTACGAGCAGTACTTC.

This chain uses TRBV7-9 with TRBJ1-1, with D perhaps matching TRBD1 (5 bases). Germline CDR1 is SEHNR and CDR2 is FQNEAQ (reference sequence). V lost 5 bases to trimming and J lost 0 bases, with 13 bases between them. This CDR3 spans 15 amino acids. DNA of the CDR3: TGTGCCAGCAGCCCCGAGGGGATAATGAACACTGAAGCTTTCTTT. It yields the protein CASSPEGIMNTEAFF.

The gene calls are TRBV28 and TRBJ2-7, with unresolved D. Trimming removed 3 bases at V and 5 bases at J, with 14 bases between. CDR3 length equals 14 residues. CDR1 MDHEN and CDR2 SYDVKM come from the germline V gene. CDR3 coding DNA: TGTGCCAGCAGTTTCGTGTTACAGCTGAACGAGCAGTACTTC. This translates into CASSFVLQLNEQYF.

This chain connects TRBV18 to TRBJ2-7; TRBD2 might be the D (6 bases). The CDR3 runs 16 residues. Trimming shortened V by 0 bases and J by 2 bases, and 14 bases separated the two germline ends. CDR1 is KGHSH and CDR2 is LQKENI in the germline V gene. As DNA, the CDR3 is TGTGCCAGCTCACCACCGGTGGGCGGGACCACCTACGAGCAGTACTTC. Translated: CASSPPVGGTTYEQYF.

This chain connects TRBV4-1 to TRBJ2-7; the match to TRBD2 covers 7 bases. Germline loops: CDR1 MGHRA, CDR2 YSYEKL. The CDR3 runs to 18 residues. The ends lost 4 bases at V and 1 base at J; junction bases unmatched: 16. Here the CDR3 reads CASSREIPGAGVSYEQYF. The CDR3 nucleotides read TGCGCCAGCAGCCGCGAAATACCCGGGGCGGGAGTGTCCTACGAGCAGTACTTC.

The rearrangement uses TRBV9 and TRBJ2-7; D is undetermined. Germline values: CDR1 SGDLS, CDR2 YYNGEE. The germline V and J ends were trimmed by 3 bases and 0 bases, with 10 bases remaining between them. The CDR3 has 14 residues. The CDR3 region has the DNA TGTGCCAGCAGCGCCTCCCCCCACTCCTACGAGCAGTACTTC. Its translation: CASSASPHSYEQYF.

The V and J genes are TRBV5-6 and TRBJ1-5; D unclear. Between the trimmed V and J ends, which lost 2 bases and 4 bases, there was a span of 16 bases. The CDR3 totals 16 residues. The germline CDR1 and CDR2 sequences are SGHDT and YYEEEE. CDR3 coding DNA: TGTGCCAGCAGCTTCTCAAGAGGGTTAGGGAATCAGCCCCAGCATTTT. It encodes CASSFSRGLGNQPQHF.

The chain carries TRBV7-3 and TRBJ2-1; tentatively, D is TRBD1 or TRBD2 (5 bases each). Trimming took 5 bases from V and 3 from J, leaving 8 bases between them. Germline CDR1 reads SGHTA; CDR2 reads FQGTGA. The CDR3 has 13 amino acids. The CDR3 DNA follows: TGTGCCAGCAGCCCAGGGAGCTACAATGAGCAGTTCTTC. Its translation is CASSPGSYNEQFF.

This chain joins TRBV28 and TRBJ2-3, with TRBD2 identical over 8 bases. The CDR3 contains 15 residues. Germline V lookup: CDR1 MDHEN, CDR2 SYDVKM. The J segment lost 0 bases and the V segment lost 6 bases, leaving 5 bases of the junction unmatched. The CDR3: CASRLAGTSTDTQYF. CDR3 nucleotide sequence: TGTGCCAGCAGGTTAGCGGGAACTAGCACAGATACGCAGTATTTT.

The rearrangement joins TRBV27 to TRBJ2-7; 7 bases map to TRBD1. This CDR3 is 13 amino acids long. Unmatched junction bases numbered 1, after V lost 3 bases and J lost 2 bases. CDR1 is MNHEY, CDR2 SMNVEV, per germline (reference sequence). In DNA, the CDR3 is TGTGCCAGCAGTTTTGGGACAGCCTACGAGCAGTACTTC. Amino acid sequence: CASSFGTAYEQYF.

This chain links TRBV11-3 with TRBJ2-7; 16 nucleotides line up with TRBD2. This CDR3 spans 17 amino acids. V trimming: 5 bases; J trimming: 5 bases; junction bases outside the gene matches: 9. Germline CDR1 SGHNT, CDR2 YENEEA. CDR3 sequence (DNA): TGTGCCAGCAGCCCCGGGACTAGCGGGAGGGCGCTTGACGAGCAGTACTTC. Residues: CASSPGTSGRALDEQYF.

This chain joins TRBV15 and TRBJ2-5, with 10 nucleotides matching TRBD1. The CDR3 loop spans 16 amino acids. CDR1 and CDR2 (germline): LNHNV, YYDKDF (reference sequence). J was trimmed by 4 bases and V by 2 bases; bases with no gene match: 7. The CDR3 sequence: CATSRPRGTGAETQYF. CDR3 DNA: TGTGCCACCAGCAGACCGCGAGGGACAGGGGCAGAGACCCAGTACTTC.

The count of this clone is one. The V and J genes are TRBV11-3 and TRBJ1-2; unclear D gene. From germline, CDR1 is SGHNT and CDR2 YENEEA. The CDR3 runs 13 residues. The V gene lost 5 bases and the J gene lost 6 bases, with 13 bases spanning the gap. CDR3 sequence: CASSPQFGDGYTF. CDR3 sequence (DNA): TGTGCCAGCAGCCCTCAATTCGGAGATGGCTACACCTTC.

V is TRBV5-6 and J is TRBJ1-1; 9 nucleotides agree with TRBD1. V was clipped by 3 bases and J by 4 bases; unmatched bases: 4. The CDR3 runs to 14 residues. Germline V gene lookup returns CDR1 SGHDT and CDR2 YYEEEE. The CDR3: CASSSQGATTEAFF. The DNA for the CDR3 is TGTGCCAGCAGCTCACAGGGGGCGACCACTGAAGCTTTCTTT.

The V and J genes are TRBV14 and TRBJ1-2, with D hard to call. V lost 0 bases, J lost 4 bases, and 6 bases lay in between. Germline V gene sequence: CDR1 SGHDN, CDR2 FVKESK. The CDR3 totals 13 residues. CDR3 nucleotide sequence: TGTGCCAGCAGCCAAGATCTTAGCTATGGCTACACCTTC. It codes for CASSQDLSYGYTF.

The gene calls are TRBV21-1 and TRBJ1-1. TRBV21-1 is a pseudogene. CDR3 length equals 13 residues. This chain's CDR3 is CASSKVDGREAFF. The CDR3, as DNA: TGTGCCAGCAGCAAGGTAGACGGGAGAGAAGCTTTCTTT.

The J gene is TRBJ1-2, the V gene TRBV5-8; tentative D call: TRBD1 (5 bases). The CDR3 has 13 residues. V lost 4 bases and J 2 bases, leaving 9 bases between the germline ends. The V gene's germline CDR1 is SGHTS and CDR2 YDEGEE. The CDR3 region has the DNA TGTGCCAGCAGCCGGACATTAAACTATGGCTACACCTTC. It yields the protein CASSRTLNYGYTF.

This rearrangement joins TRBV4-2 to TRBJ2-1, with 7 nucleotides matching TRBD2. The length of the CDR3 is 17 residues. The germline V gene has CDR1 LGHNA and CDR2 YNFKEQ. The J segment lost 7 bases and the V segment lost 5 bases, leaving 17 bases of the junction unmatched. In DNA form, the CDR3 reads TGTGCCAGCAGCGAGGATCCGGGCGCGGGAGCAGGTAATGAGCAGTTCTTC. This translates into CASSEDPGAGAGNEQFF.

This clone was detected once. The chain uses TRBV9 and TRBJ1-2, with unresolved D. Trimming took off 0 bases at V and 2 bases at J, with 5 bases between the two ends. The CDR3 sequence is 13 residues long. Germline loops: CDR1 SGDLS, CDR2 YYNGEE. The CDR3 spells CASSVEQNYGYTF. The CDR3 DNA reads TGTGCCAGCAGCGTAGAACAGAACTATGGCTACACCTTC.